This T cell receptor (beta chain) was documented in a study of shared clonotypes between healthy human individuals. Study-wide points: Relative to clonotypes present in all four donors, those not shared had lower generation probabilities.

A word on this clone: What it recognizes is unknown.

Per the germline V gene, CDR1 is SGHNT and CDR2 is YYREEE (reference sequence). The CDR3 covers 14 residues. V was clipped by 0 bases and J by 6 bases; unmatched bases: 5. Sequenced by immunoSEQ multiplex PCR; TCRdb stores in-frame clones only, minus some. The profile shows about 1 million clones, about 76% of them singletons. The sequence came from a man younger than 35 in good health. The chain couples TRBV5-4 to TRBJ2-7; TRBD1 matches 8 bases. The sequencing sample was made of memory CD4+ T cells sorted from blood. Subset defined: CD45RA-negative fraction. The CDR3 sequence: CASSLVGQGREQYF. In DNA, the CDR3 is TGTGCCAGCAGCTTGGTTGGACAGGGCCGCGAGCAGTACTTC.